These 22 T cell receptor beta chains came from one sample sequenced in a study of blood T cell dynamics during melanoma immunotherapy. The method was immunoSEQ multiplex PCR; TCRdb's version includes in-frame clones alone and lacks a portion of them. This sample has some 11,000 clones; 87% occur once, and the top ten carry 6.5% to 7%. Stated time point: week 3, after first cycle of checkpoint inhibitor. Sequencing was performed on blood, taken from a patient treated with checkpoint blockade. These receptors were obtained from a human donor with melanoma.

The CDR3 DNA is TGTGCCAGTAGTATACTAACTAGGGGTTCGACACTAGCGGGGTACAATGAGCAGTTCTTC. Translated, it gives CASSILTRGSTLAGYNEQFF. The chain links TRBV19 to TRBJ2-1; 10 bases are shared with TRBD2. The CDR3 is 20 residues long. The junction had 17 bases not matched to a gene; V was cut back by 2 bases and J by 4 bases. Germline CDR1 LNHDA, CDR2 SQIVND (reference sequence). Using reference TRBV19 and TRBJ2-1 for the parts outside the CDR3, the full variable domain is DGGITQSPKYLFRKEGQNVTLSCEQNLNHDAMYWYRQDPGQGLRLIYYSQIVNDFQKGDIAEGYSVSREKKESFPLTVTSAQKNPTAFYLCASSILTRGSTLAGYNEQFFGPGTRLTVL.

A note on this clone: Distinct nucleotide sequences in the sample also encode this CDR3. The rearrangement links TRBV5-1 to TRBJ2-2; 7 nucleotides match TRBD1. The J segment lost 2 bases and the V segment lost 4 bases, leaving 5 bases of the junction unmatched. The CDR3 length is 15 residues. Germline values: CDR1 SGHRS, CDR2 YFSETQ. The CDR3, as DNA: TGCGCCAGCAGCCCAGACAGGGCCAACACCGGGGAGCTGTTTTTT. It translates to CASSPDRANTGELFF.

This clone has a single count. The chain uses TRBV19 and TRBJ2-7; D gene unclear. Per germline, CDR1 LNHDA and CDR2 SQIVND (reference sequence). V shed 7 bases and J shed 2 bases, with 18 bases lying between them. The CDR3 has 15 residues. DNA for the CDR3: TGTGCCAGTACTCCGGGTCGCCCAGGCCCCTACGAGCAGTACTTC. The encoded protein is CASTPGRPGPYEQYF.

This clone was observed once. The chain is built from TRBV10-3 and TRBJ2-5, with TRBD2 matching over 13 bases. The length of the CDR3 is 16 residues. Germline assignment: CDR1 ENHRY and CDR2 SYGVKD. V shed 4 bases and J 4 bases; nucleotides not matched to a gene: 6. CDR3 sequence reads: CAISGGLAGMGETQYF. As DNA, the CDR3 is TGTGCCATCAGTGGGGGACTAGCGGGGATGGGAGAGACCCAGTACTTC.

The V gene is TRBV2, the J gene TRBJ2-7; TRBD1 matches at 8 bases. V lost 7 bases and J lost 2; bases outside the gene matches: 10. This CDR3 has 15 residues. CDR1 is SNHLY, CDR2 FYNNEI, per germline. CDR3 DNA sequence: TGTGCCAGCACCTTGGACAGGGCGGAAACCTACGAGCAGTACTTC. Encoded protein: CASTLDRAETYEQYF.

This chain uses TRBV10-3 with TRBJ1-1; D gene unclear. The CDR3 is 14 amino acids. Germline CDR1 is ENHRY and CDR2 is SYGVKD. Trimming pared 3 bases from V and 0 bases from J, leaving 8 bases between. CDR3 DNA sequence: TGTGCCATCAGTGACCGATCCATGAACACTGAAGCTTTCTTT. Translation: CAISDRSMNTEAFF.

CDR3 sequence: CASSRDQETQYF. CDR3 in DNA: TGTGCCAGCTCTCGAGACCAAGAGACCCAGTACTTC. The chain is built from TRBV2 and TRBJ2-5; D gene unclear. The CDR3 has 12 residues. From germline, CDR1 is SNHLY and CDR2 FYNNEI. V was shortened by 8 bases and J by 0 bases, with 7 bases between the two germline ends.

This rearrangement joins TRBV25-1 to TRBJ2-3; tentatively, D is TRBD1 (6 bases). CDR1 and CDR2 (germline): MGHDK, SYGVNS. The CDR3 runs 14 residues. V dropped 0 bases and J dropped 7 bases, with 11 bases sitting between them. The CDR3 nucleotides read TGTGCCAGCAGTGAATATCCAGGGGCGAATACGCAGTATTTT. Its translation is CASSEYPGANTQYF.

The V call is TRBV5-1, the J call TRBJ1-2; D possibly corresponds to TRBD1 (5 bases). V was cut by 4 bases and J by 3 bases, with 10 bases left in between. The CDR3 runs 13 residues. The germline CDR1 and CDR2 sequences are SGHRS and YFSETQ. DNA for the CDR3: TGCGCCAGCAGCCCGGACACCCACTATGGCTACACCTTC. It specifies CASSPDTHYGYTF.

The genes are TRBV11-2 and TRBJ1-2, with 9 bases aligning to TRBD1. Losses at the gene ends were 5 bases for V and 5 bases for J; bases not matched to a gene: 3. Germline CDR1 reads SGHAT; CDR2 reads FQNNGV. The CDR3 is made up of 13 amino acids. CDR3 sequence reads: CASSQGQGYGYTF. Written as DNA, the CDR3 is TGTGCCAGCAGCCAGGGACAGGGTTATGGCTACACCTTC.

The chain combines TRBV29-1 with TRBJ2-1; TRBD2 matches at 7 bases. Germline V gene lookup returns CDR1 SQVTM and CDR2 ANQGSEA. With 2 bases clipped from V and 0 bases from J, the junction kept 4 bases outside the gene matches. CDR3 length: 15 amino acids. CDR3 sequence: CSVEFGGSSYNEQFF. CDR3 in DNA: TGCAGCGTTGAATTCGGGGGGAGCTCCTACAATGAGCAGTTCTTC.

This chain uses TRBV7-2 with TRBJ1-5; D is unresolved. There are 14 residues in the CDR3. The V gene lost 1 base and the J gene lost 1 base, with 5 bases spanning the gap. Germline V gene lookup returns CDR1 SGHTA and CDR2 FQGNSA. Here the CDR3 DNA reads TGTGCCAGCAGCTTAGGGATGAGCAATCAGCCCCAGCATTTT. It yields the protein CASSLGMSNQPQHF.

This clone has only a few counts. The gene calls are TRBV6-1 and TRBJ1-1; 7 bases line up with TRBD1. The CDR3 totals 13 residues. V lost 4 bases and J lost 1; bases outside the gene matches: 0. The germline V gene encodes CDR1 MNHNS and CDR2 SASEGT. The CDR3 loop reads CASSGQGNTEAFF. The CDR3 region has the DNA TGTGCCAGCAGTGGACAGGGGAACACTGAAGCTTTCTTT.

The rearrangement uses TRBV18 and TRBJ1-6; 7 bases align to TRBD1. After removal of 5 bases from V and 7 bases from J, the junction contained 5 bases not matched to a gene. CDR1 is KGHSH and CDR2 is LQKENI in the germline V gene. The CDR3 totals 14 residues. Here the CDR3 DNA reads TGTGCCAGCTCATCCGACAGGGCAAATTCACCCCTCCACTTT. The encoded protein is CASSSDRANSPLHF.

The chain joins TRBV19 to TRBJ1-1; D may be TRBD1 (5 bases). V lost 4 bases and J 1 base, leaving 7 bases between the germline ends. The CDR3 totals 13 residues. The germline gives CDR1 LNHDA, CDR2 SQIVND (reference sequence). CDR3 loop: CASSTQGNTEAFF. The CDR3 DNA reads TGTGCCAGTAGTACTCAGGGGAACACTGAAGCTTTCTTT.

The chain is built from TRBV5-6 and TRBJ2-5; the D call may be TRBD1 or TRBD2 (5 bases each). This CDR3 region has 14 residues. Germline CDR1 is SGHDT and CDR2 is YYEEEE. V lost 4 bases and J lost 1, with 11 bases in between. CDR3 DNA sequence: TGTGCCAGCAGCCCGGGACGACCCCAAGAGACCCAGTACTTC. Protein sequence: CASSPGRPQETQYF.

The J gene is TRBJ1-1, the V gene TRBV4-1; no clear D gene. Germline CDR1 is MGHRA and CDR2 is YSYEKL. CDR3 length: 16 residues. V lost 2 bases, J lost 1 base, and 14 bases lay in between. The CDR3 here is CASSQQENGANTEAFF. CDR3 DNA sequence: TGCGCCAGCAGCCAACAGGAGAATGGAGCGAACACTGAAGCTTTCTTT.

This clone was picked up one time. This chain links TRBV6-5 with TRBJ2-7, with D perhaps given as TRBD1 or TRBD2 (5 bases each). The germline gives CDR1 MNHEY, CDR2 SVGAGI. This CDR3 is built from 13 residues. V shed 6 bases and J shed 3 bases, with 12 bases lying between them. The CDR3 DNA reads TGTGCCAGCAGCCGGGGCCCATACTACGAGCAGTACTTC. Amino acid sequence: CASSRGPYYEQYF.

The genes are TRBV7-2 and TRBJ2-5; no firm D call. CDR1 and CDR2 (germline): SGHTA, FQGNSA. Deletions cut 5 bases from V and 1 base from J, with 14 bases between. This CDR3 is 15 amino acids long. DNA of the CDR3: TGTGCCAGCAGCCGAGTGTTGGGGTCCCAAGAGACCCAGTACTTC. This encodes CASSRVLGSQETQYF.

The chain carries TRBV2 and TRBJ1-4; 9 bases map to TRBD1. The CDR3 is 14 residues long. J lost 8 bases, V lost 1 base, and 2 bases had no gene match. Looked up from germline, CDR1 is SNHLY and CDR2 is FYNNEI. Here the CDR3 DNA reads TGTGCCAGCAGTGAAGACAGGGGGCGGGAAAAACTGTTTTTT. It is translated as CASSEDRGREKLFF. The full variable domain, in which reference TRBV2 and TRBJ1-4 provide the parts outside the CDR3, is EPEVTQTPSHQVTQMGQEVILRCVPISNHLYFYWYRQILGQKVEFLVSFYNNEISEKSEIFDDQFSVERPDGSNFTLKIRSTKLEDSAMYFCASSEDRGREKLFFGSGTQLSVL.

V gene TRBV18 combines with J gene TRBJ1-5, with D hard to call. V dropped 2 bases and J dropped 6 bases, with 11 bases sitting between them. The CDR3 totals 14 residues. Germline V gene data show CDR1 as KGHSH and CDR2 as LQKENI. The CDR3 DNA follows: TGTGCCAGCTCACCAGGGCTAGGAGGTCAGCCCCAGCATTTT. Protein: CASSPGLGGQPQHF.

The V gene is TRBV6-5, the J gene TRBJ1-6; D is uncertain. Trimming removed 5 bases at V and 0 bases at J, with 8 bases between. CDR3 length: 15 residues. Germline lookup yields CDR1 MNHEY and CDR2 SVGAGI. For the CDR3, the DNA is TGTGCCAGCAGTCGAGGGAGCTCCTATAATTCACCCCTCCACTTT. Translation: CASSRGSSYNSPLHF.